This T cell receptor beta chain was identified during a study of response to subunit inactivated influenza vaccine. Findings of the study overall: A suggestion made by the authors is that each seasonal influenza vaccination recruits few new T cells.

This clonotype was seen a handful of times. The antigen remains undetermined. TCRdb used MiXCR to reprocess the RT-PCR reads, holding one entry per CDR3 protein. The top ten hold 10% of the sample, which has 290,000 or so distinct CDR3 sequences, around 22% seen once. V dropped 6 bases and J dropped 3 bases, with 9 bases sitting between them. The CDR3 is 13 amino acids. This chain uses TRBV12-3 or TRBV12-4 with TRBJ1-3; D unresolved. This TCR derives from a man aged 50 to 69 who received an inactivated influenza vaccine. The sample here was PBMCs from blood, taken about 19 months after vaccination. The CDR3, as DNA: TGTGCCAGCAGCCCGGGCGGTGGAAACACCATATATTTT. Protein product: CASSPGGGNTIYF.